The rows below give T cell receptor beta chains drawn from one sample of a study of CD8+ T cells in alopecia areata. Generated by immunoSEQ multiplex PCR, the TCRdb table keeps only in-frame clones and is missing some. This table holds roughly 140,000 clones, roughly four fifths found once. The specimen was CD8+ T cells sorted from blood, collected at week 4, from a patient treated with tofacitinib. Receptor source: a human donor with alopecia areata. CDR3s include the opening cysteine and the closing phenylalanine or tryptophan. A D gene is named only where the DNA matches it firmly. Size values are once, few and many counts, or a class for expanded clones, and some rows have none.

size	V	J	D	CDR3	DNA
.	TRBV15	TRBJ2-7	.	CATSRQAGGSYEQYF	TGTGCCACCAGCAGACAAGCAGGGGGGTCCTACGAGCAGTACTTC
.	TRBV7-9	TRBJ2-7	TRBD1	CASSFNRDRGSYEQYF	TGTGCCAGCAGCTTTAACCGGGACAGGGGCTCCTACGAGCAGTACTTC
.	TRBV7-9	TRBJ2-7	.	CASSSLTGAYEQYF	TGTGCCAGCAGCTCACTGACAGGAGCCTACGAGCAGTACTTC
once	TRBV7-9	TRBJ1-2	.	CASSLVSSGYGYTF	TGTGCCAGCAGCTTAGTATCTTCTGGCTATGGCTACACCTTC
.	TRBV7-6	TRBJ2-1	TRBD1	CASSTSRQGPPYNEQFF	TGTGCCAGCAGCACCTCTCGACAGGGGCCCCCCTACAATGAGCAGTTCTTC
.	TRBV4-2	TRBJ2-1	.	CASSQERSAAGNEQFF	TGTGCCAGCAGCCAAGAACGCTCCGCGGCCGGAAATGAGCAGTTCTTC
.	TRBV4-1	TRBJ2-3	TRBD2	CASSQEEDSGGTDTQYF	TGCGCCAGCAGCCAAGAAGAGGATAGCGGGGGCACAGATACGCAGTATTTT
.	TRBV27	TRBJ1-2	.	CASSPRGGYGYTF	TGTGCCAGCAGTCCCCGCGGGGGCTATGGCTACACCTTC
.	TRBV5-1	TRBJ2-7	.	CASSLLQGSYYEQYF	TGCGCCAGCAGCTTGCTGCAGGGGAGCTACTACGAGCAGTACTTC
few	TRBV7-9	TRBJ2-2	.	CASSPPSGTGELFF	TGTGCCAGCAGCCCCCCGAGCGGGACCGGGGAGCTGTTTTTT
.	TRBV6-5	TRBJ1-2	.	CASSYSPRGSGYTF	TGTGCCAGCAGTTACTCCCCCAGGGGCAGTGGCTACACCTTC
.	TRBV7-2	TRBJ2-1	.	CASSSDSNEQFF	TGTGCCAGCAGCTCTGACAGTAATGAGCAGTTCTTC
.	TRBV7-6	TRBJ2-7	.	CASSQTPAYEQYF	TGTGCCAGCAGCCAGACGCCTGCCTACGAGCAGTACTTC
once	TRBV5-6	TRBJ1-2	.	CASSLNGGRAYYGYTF	TGTGCCAGCAGCTTAAATGGAGGGAGGGCCTACTATGGCTACACCTTC
.	TRBV2	TRBJ2-3	.	CASRWDQDTQYF	TGTGCCAGCAGGTGGGACCAAGATACGCAGTATTTT
.	TRBV2	TRBJ2-7	TRBD2	CAGGGVSYEQYF	TGTGCCGGCGGGGGGGTCTCCTACGAGCAGTACTTC
.	TRBV29-1	TRBJ2-1	.	CSVEPGGKDNEQFF	TGCAGCGTTGAACCCGGGGGCAAGGACAATGAGCAGTTCTTC